Shown below are 15 T cell receptor beta chains from a single sample sequenced in a study of blood T cell repertoires in COVID-19. TCRdb keeps only in-frame clones here, not all; method: immunoSEQ multiplex PCR. Seen here are under 80,000 clones, 75% to 85% observed once, and the top ten hold approximately 6%. The sample was peripheral blood. The receptors were gathered from a woman in her fifties or sixties with acute or convalescent COVID-19.

This clone showed up just once. CDR3 in amino acids: CASSRTGDPNTEAFF. In nucleotides, the CDR3 is TGCGCCAGCAGCCGGACAGGCGACCCGAACACTGAAGCTTTCTTT. The V call is TRBV5-1, the J call TRBJ1-1, with 7 positions matching TRBD1. This CDR3 is built from 15 residues. Germline trimming cut 4 bases from V and 1 base from J; bases unmatched to any gene: 7. Germline values: CDR1 SGHRS, CDR2 YFSETQ.

This clone has just one count. A junction end diverges from the germline sequence, so it may reflect a read error. This sequence joins TRBV9 and TRBJ1-3, with 7 bases matching TRBD1. The CDR3 runs to 16 residues. Germline V CDR1 and CDR2: SGDLS, YYNGEE. The chain's CDR3 is CASSVQPRGSGNTIYF. CDR3 DNA: TGTGCCAGTAGCGTCCAACCCAGGGGGTCTGGAAACACCATATATTTT.

V usage is TRBV19 and J usage is TRBJ1-6; D call uncertain. The germline V gene has CDR1 LNHDA and CDR2 SQIVND (reference sequence). The CDR3 consists of 17 residues. Between the trimmed V and J ends, which lost 6 bases and 0 bases, there was a span of 15 bases. The CDR3 DNA sequence: TGTGCCAGTAGCACCTTTACTGGGAGCTCCTATAATTCACCCCTCCACTTT. Protein: CASSTFTGSSYNSPLHF.

The J gene is TRBJ1-2, the V gene TRBV5-1, with D maybe TRBD1 (6 bases). The CDR3 has 16 residues. Trimming took 0 bases from V and 1 from J, leaving 13 bases between them. In germline, CDR1 is SGHRS, CDR2 YFSETQ. The CDR3 nucleotides read TGCGCCAGCAGCTTGGGGACAGTCGGCCTTAACTATGGCTACACCTTC. Translating gives CASSLGTVGLNYGYTF.

The chain couples TRBV24-1 to TRBJ2-3; D may be TRBD2 (5 bases). CDR3 length: 16 amino acids. Trimming removed 4 bases from V and 4 bases from J, with 17 bases in between. Germline V CDR1 and CDR2: KGHDR, SFDVKD. CDR3 in DNA: TGTGCCACCAGTGACCTGGGTCGGGGTGGTTCAGATACGCAGTATTTT. Translated, it gives CATSDLGRGGSDTQYF.

The V gene is TRBV13, the J gene TRBJ1-2, with TRBD1 identical over 7 bases. The CDR3 covers 15 residues. J was trimmed by 3 bases and V by 5 bases; bases with no gene match: 9. From germline, CDR1 is PRHDT and CDR2 FYEKMQ (reference sequence). CDR3 coding DNA: TGTGCCAGCAGCCCCCGACGAACAGGGGACTATGGCTACACCTTC. As protein: CASSPRRTGDYGYTF.

This clone has more than one count but fewer than ten. The J gene is TRBJ1-3, the V gene TRBV29-1, with a tentative D call TRBD1 (6 bases). V was trimmed by 6 bases and J by 0 bases, leaving 9 bases between them. The CDR3 spans 13 residues. CDR1 SQVTM and CDR2 ANQGSEA come from the germline V gene. CDR3 bases: TGCAGCGTGACAGGAGGCTCTGGAAACACCATATATTTT. Translation gives CSVTGGSGNTIYF. Full variable domain (missing parts from reference TRBV29-1 and TRBJ1-3): SAVISQKPSRDICQRGTSLTIQCQVDSQVTMMFWYRQQPGQSLTLIATANQGSEATYESGFVIDKFPISRPNLTFSTLTVSNMSPEDSSIYLCSVTGGSGNTIYFGEGSWLTVV.

The sample holds a few counts of this clone. V usage is TRBV5-1 and J usage is TRBJ1-1; D call uncertain. This CDR3 has 13 amino acids. V was shortened by 6 bases and J by 0 bases, with 9 bases between the two germline ends. CDR1 and CDR2 from the germline V gene are SGHRS and YFSETQ. CDR3 coding DNA: TGCGCCAGCACTTTGCAGGTGAACACTGAAGCTTTCTTT. It specifies CASTLQVNTEAFF.

This chain connects TRBV5-6 to TRBJ1-2, with D possibly matching TRBD1 (5 bases). The V and J ends lost 0 bases and 7 bases respectively, with 13 bases between them. The CDR3 contains 14 residues. Germline CDR1 is SGHDT and CDR2 is YYEEEE. Here the CDR3 reads CASSLGTGVIGYTF. CDR3 coding DNA: TGTGCCAGCAGCTTGGGTACAGGTGTTATTGGCTACACCTTC.

The V and J genes are TRBV9 and TRBJ1-2; no firm D call. V gave up 3 bases and J gave up 2 bases, with 11 bases separating them. The CDR3 runs 14 residues. Germline V gives CDR1 SGDLS, CDR2 YYNGEE. CDR3 coding DNA: TGTGCCAGCAGCGGCGGCAGAATAAACTATGGCTACACCTTC. It translates to CASSGGRINYGYTF.

This chain joins TRBV15 and TRBJ2-1, with 11 bases matching TRBD2. Germline V gene lookup returns CDR1 LNHNV and CDR2 YYDKDF (reference sequence). The CDR3 is 16 amino acids. The V and J ends lost 3 bases and 6 bases, in that order; junction bases with no gene match: 7. CDR3 bases: TGTGCCACCAGCAGGGAGTATCTAGCGGGGGGCAATGAGCAGTTCTTC. Translation: CATSREYLAGGNEQFF.

The chain uses TRBV12-3 or TRBV12-4 and TRBJ1-1, with unresolved D. V shed 3 bases and J shed 4 bases, with 6 bases lying between them. The CDR3 has 12 residues. The CDR3 here is CASSFPGTEAFF. The CDR3 DNA reads as TGTGCCAGCAGTTTCCCCGGCACTGAAGCTTTCTTT.

The rearrangement joins TRBV6-2 or TRBV6-3 to TRBJ2-7, with D perhaps matching TRBD1 (6 bases). Per the germline V gene, CDR1 is MNHEY and CDR2 is SVGEGT. The CDR3 has 13 amino acids. V dropped 4 bases and J dropped 3 bases, with 10 bases sitting between them. The CDR3 region has the DNA TGTGCCAGCAGTTCTACAGGGTTCTACGAGCAGTACTTC. The encoded protein is CASSSTGFYEQYF.

The chain uses TRBV6-5 and TRBJ1-1; no clear D gene. Trimming pared 6 bases from V and 4 bases from J, leaving 9 bases between. This CDR3 spans 12 amino acids. Germline V gene sequence: CDR1 MNHEY, CDR2 SVGAGI. The CDR3 DNA is TGTGCCAGCAGATATCGGGGCACTGAAGCTTTCTTT. Translation: CASRYRGTEAFF.

In the case of this clone: A junction end diverges from the germline sequence, so it may reflect a read error. The CDR3 DNA reads as TGTGCCAGCAGTTTAATAGGAGCCGGCACGGATACGCAGTATTTT. It translates to CASSLIGAGTDTQYF. The genes are TRBV27 and TRBJ2-3; D uncertain. The germline V gene has CDR1 MNHEY and CDR2 SMNVEV (reference sequence). The CDR3 has 15 residues.